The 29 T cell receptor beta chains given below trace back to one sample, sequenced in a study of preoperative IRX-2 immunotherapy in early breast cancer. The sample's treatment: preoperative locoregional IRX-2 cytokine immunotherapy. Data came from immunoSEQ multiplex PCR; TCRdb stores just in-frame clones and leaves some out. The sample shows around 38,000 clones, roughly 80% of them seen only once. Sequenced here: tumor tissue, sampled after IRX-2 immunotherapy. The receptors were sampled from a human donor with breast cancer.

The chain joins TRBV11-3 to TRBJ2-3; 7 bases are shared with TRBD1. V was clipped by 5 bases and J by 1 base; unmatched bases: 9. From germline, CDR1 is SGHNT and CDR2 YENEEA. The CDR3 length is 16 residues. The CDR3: CASSPYAGGGTDTQYF. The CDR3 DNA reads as TGTGCCAGCAGCCCCTATGCAGGGGGAGGCACAGATACGCAGTATTTT. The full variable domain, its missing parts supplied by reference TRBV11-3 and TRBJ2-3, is EAGVVQSPRYKIIEKKQPVAFWCNPISGHNTLYWYLQNLGQGPELLIRYENEEAVDDSQLPKDRFSAERLKGVDSTLKIQPAELGDSAVYLCASSPYAGGGTDTQYFGPGTRLTVL.

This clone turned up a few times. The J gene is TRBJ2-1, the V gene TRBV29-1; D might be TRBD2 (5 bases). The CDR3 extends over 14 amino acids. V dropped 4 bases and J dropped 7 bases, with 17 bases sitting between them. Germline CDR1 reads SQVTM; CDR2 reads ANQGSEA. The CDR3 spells CSVVSLASGNEQFF. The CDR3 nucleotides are TGCAGCGTTGTGTCGCTAGCCTCGGGGAATGAGCAGTTCTTC.

The CDR3 is CASSFGTKETQYF. Here the CDR3 DNA reads TGTGCCAGCAGCTTTGGGACCAAAGAGACCCAGTACTTC. The chain recombines TRBV7-1 with TRBJ2-5, with D perhaps given as TRBD1 or TRBD2 (5 bases each). TRBV7-1 is designated an ORF whose function remains uncertain. V lost 4 bases and J lost 3, with 9 bases in between. The CDR3 covers 13 residues.

CDR3 DNA sequence: TGTGCCAGCTCACCCCAGGGGACGCTAACTGAAGCTTTCTTT. This sequence encodes CASSPQGTLTEAFF. V is TRBV18 and J is TRBJ1-1; possibly TRBD1 for D (6 bases). CDR1 is KGHSH, CDR2 LQKENI, per germline. Deletions cut 3 bases from V and 5 bases from J, with 13 bases between. The CDR3 is made up of 14 amino acids.

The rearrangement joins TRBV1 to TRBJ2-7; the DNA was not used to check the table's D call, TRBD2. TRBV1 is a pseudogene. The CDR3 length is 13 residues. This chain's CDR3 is CASGGLHSYEQYF. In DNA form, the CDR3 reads TGCGCCAGCGGAGGCCTCCACTCCTACGAGCAGTACTTC.

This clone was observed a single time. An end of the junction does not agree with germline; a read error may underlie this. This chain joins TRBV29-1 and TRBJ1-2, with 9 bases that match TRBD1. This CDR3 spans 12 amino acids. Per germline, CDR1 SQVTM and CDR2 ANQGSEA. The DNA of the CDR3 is TGCAGCGTCGGACAGGGGTCTTATGACTACACCTTC. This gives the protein CSVGQGSYDYTF.

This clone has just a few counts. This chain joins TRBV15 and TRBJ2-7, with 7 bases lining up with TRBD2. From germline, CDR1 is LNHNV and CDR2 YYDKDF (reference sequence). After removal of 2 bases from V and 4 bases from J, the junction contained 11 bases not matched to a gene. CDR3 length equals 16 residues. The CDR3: CATSRRNRRETYEQYF. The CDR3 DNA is TGTGCCACCAGCAGACGCAACAGGCGGGAGACTTACGAGCAGTACTTC.

CDR3 DNA: TGCGCCAGCAGCTCGACTAGCGGGAAGGGCTACAATGAGCAGTTCTTC. Protein sequence: CASSSTSGKGYNEQFF. The chain recombines TRBV5-1 with TRBJ2-1; 11 nucleotides line up with TRBD2. The V gene's germline CDR1 is SGHRS and CDR2 YFSETQ. The CDR3 has 16 residues. The J segment lost 3 bases and the V segment lost 3 bases, leaving 5 bases of the junction unmatched.

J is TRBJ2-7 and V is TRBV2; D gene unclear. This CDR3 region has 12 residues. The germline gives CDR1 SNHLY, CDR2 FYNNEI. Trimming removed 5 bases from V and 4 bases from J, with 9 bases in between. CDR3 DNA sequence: TGTGCCAGCAGTCCGATGGCGTACGAGCAGTACTTC. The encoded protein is CASSPMAYEQYF. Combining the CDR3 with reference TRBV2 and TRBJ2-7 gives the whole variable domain EPEVTQTPSHQVTQMGQEVILRCVPISNHLYFYWYRQILGQKVEFLVSFYNNEISEKSEIFDDQFSVERPDGSNFTLKIRSTKLEDSAMYFCASSPMAYEQYFGPGTRLTVT.

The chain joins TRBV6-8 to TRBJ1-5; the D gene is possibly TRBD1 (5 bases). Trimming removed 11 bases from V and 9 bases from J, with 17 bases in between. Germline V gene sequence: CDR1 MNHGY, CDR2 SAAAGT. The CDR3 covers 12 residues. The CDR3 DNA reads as TGTGCCGGAGGGACGGTTCAAGGGCCCCAGCATTTT. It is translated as CAGGTVQGPQHF.

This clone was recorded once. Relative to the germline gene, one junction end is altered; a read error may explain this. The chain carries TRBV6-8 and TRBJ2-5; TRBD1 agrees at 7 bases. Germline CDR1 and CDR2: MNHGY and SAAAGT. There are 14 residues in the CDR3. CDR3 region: CAISIRGWTETQYF. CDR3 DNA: TGTGCCATCAGTATCAGGGGGTGGACGGAGACCCAGTACTTC.

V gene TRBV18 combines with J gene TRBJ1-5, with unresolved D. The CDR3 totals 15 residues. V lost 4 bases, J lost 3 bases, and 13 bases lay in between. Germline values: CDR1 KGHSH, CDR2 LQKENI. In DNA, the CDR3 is TGTGCCAGCTCACAAATGCGGGGAAACAATCAGCCCCAGCATTTT. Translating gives CASSQMRGNNQPQHF.

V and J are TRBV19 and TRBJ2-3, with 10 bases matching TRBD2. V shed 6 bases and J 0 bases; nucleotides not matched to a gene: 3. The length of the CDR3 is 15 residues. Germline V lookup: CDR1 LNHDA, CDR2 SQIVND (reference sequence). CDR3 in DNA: TGTGCCAGTAGGGGACTAGCGTCTAGCACAGATACGCAGTATTTT. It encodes CASRGLASSTDTQYF.

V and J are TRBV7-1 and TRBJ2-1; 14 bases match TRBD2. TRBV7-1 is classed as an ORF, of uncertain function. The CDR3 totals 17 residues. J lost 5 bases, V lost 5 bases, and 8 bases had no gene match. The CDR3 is CASSQGTSGRGDNEQFF. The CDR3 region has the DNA TGTGCCAGCAGCCAGGGGACTAGCGGGAGAGGGGACAATGAGCAGTTCTTC.

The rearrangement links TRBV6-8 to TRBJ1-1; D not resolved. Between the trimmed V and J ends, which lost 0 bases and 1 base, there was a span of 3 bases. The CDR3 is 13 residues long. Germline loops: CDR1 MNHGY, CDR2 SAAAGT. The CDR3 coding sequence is TGTGCCAGCAGTTACTCCAGGAACACTGAAGCTTTCTTT. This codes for CASSYSRNTEAFF.

DNA for the CDR3: TGCGCCAGCAGCCCCGACAGGGGGAGCGATCAGCCCCAGCATTTT. Translation gives CASSPDRGSDQPQHF. This sequence joins TRBV5-1 and TRBJ1-5; 9 bases map to TRBD1. Per the germline V gene, CDR1 is SGHRS and CDR2 is YFSETQ. The CDR3 has 15 amino acids. V dropped 4 bases and J dropped 5; count of bases not matched to a gene: 7.

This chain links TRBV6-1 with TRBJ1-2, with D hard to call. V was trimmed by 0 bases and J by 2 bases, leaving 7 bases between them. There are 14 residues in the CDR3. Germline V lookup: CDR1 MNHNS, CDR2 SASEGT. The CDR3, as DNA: TGTGCCAGCAGTGAAGCGGGAGGGAACTATGGCTACACCTTC. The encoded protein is CASSEAGGNYGYTF.

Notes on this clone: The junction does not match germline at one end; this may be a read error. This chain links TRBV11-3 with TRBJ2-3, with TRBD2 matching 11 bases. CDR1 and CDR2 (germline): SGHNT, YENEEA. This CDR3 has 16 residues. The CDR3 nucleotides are TGTGCCAACAGCCAAGTAGCGGGAGGGCGGGCAGATACGCAGTATTTT. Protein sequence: CANSQVAGGRADTQYF.

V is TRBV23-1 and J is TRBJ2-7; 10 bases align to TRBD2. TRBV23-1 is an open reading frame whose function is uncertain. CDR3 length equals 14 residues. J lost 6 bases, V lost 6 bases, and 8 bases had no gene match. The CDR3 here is CASSREREGREQYF. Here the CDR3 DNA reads TGCGCCAGCAGCCGAGAGCGGGAGGGACGCGAGCAGTACTTC.

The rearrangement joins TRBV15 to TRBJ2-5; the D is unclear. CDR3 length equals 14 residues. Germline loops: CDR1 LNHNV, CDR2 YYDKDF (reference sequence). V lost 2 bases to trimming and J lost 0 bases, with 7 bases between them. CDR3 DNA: TGTGCCACCAGCAGATGGTCGCACCAAGAGACCCAGTACTTC. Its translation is CATSRWSHQETQYF.

The CDR3 coding sequence is TGTGCCAGCAGCAAGGGGGATACGCAGTATTTT. Encoded protein: CASSKGDTQYF. The chain couples TRBV6-7 to TRBJ2-3, with D maybe TRBD1 (5 bases). TRBV6-7 is recorded as an ORF, its role being uncertain. V was shortened by 6 bases and J by 6 bases, with 7 bases between the two germline ends. The CDR3 sequence is 11 residues long.

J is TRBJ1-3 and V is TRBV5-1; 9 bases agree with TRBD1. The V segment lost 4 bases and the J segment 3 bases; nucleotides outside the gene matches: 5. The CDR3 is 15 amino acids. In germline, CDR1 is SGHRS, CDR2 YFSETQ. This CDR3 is CASSRTGGVGNTIYF. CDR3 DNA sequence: TGCGCCAGCAGCCGAACAGGGGGCGTTGGAAACACCATATATTTT. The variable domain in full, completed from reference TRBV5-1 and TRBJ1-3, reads KAGVTQTPRYLIKTRGQQVTLSCSPISGHRSVSWYQQTPGQGLQFLFEYFSETQRNKGNFPGRFSGRQFSNSRSEMNVSTLELGDSALYLCASSRTGGVGNTIYFGEGSWLTVV.

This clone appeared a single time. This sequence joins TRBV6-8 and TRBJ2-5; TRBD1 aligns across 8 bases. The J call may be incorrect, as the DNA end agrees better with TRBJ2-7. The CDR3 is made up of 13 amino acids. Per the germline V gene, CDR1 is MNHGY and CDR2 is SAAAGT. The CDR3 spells CASTPGGRYEQYF. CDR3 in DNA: TGTGCCAGCACACCAGGGGGCCGGTACGAGCAGTACTTC.

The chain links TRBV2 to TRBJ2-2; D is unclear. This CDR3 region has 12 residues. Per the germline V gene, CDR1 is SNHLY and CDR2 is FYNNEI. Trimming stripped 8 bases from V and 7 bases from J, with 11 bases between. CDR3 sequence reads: CASGKAGGELFF. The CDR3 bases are TGTGCCAGCGGGAAAGCAGGCGGGGAGCTGTTTTTT. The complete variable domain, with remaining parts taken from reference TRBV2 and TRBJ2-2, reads EPEVTQTPSHQVTQMGQEVILRCVPISNHLYFYWYRQILGQKVEFLVSFYNNEISEKSEIFDDQFSVERPDGSNFTLKIRSTKLEDSAMYFCASGKAGGELFFGEGSRLTVL.

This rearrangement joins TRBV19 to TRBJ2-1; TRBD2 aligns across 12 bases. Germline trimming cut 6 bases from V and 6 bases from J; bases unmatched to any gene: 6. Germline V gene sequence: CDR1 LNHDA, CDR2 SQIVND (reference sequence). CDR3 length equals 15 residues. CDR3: CASSFGTSGPNEQFF. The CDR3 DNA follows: TGTGCCAGTAGCTTCGGGACTAGCGGGCCCAATGAGCAGTTCTTC.

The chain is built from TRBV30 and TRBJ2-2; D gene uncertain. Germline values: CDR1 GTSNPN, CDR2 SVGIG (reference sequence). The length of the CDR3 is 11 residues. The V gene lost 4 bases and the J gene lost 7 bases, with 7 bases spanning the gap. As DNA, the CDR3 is TGTGCCTGGAAGCTTCACGGGGAGCTGTTTTTT. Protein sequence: CAWKLHGELFF.

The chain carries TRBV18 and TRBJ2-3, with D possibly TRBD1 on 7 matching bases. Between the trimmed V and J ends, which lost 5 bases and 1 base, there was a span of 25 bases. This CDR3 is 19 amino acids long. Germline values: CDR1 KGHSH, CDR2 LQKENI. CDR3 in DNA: TGTGCCAGCTCATCACTTGCTGACAGGGCGGGGATCGGCACAGATACGCAGTATTTT. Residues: CASSSLADRAGIGTDTQYF.

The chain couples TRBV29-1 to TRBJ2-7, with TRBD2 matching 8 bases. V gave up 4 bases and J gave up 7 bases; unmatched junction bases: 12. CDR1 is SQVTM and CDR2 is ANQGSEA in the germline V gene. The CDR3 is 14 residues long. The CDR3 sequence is CSVGSRGVGSEQYF. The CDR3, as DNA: TGCAGCGTTGGATCGCGGGGGGTTGGAAGTGAGCAGTACTTC.

This CDR3 reads CASSRFAQGGYEQYF. CDR3 nucleotides: TGTGCCAGCAGCCGGTTCGCACAGGGGGGCTACGAGCAGTACTTC. This chain connects TRBV11-1 to TRBJ2-7; 8 positions match TRBD1. Looked up from germline, CDR1 is SGHAT and CDR2 is FQDESV (reference sequence). The J segment lost 3 bases and the V segment lost 5 bases, leaving 9 bases of the junction unmatched. The CDR3 extends over 15 amino acids.